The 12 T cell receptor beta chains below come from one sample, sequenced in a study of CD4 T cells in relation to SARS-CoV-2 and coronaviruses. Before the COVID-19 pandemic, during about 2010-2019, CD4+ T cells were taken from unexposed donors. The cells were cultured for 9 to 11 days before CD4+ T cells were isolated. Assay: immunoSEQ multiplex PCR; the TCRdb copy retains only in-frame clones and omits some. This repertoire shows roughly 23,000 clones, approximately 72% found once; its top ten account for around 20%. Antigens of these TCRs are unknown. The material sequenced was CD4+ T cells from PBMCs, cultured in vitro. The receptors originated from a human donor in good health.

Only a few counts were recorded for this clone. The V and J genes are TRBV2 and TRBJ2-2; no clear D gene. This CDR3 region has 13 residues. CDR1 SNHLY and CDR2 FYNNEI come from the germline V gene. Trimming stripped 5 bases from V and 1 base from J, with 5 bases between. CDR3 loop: CASSIRNTGELFF. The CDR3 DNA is TGTGCCAGCAGTATCAGGAACACCGGGGAGCTGTTTTTT. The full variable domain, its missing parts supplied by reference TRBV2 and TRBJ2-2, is EPEVTQTPSHQVTQMGQEVILRCVPISNHLYFYWYRQILGQKVEFLVSFYNNEISEKSEIFDDQFSVERPDGSNFTLKIRSTKLEDSAMYFCASSIRNTGELFFGEGSRLTVL.

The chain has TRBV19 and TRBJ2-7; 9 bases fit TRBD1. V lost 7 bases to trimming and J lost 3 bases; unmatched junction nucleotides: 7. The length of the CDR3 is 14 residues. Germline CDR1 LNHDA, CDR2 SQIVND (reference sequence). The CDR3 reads CASTPRTGVYEQYF. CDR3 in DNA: TGTGCCAGTACTCCGCGGACAGGGGTCTACGAGCAGTACTTC.

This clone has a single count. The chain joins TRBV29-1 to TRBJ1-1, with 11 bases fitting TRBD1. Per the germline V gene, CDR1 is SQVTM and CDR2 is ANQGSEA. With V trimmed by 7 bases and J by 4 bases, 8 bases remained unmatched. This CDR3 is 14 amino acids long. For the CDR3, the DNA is TGCAGCGCCCTAAGGGACAGGGGGGGCACTGAAGCTTTCTTT. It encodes CSALRDRGGTEAFF.

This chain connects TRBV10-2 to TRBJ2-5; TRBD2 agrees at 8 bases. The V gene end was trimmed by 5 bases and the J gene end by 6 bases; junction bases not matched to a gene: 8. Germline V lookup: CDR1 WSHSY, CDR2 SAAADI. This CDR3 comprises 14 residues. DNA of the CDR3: TGCGCCAGCAGTCGGGGGGGGACTGGGAAGACCCAGTACTTC. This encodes CASSRGGTGKTQYF.

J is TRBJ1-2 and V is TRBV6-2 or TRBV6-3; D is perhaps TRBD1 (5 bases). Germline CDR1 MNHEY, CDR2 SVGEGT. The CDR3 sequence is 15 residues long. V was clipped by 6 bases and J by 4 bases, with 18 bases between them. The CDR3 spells CASSNGQGPPYGYTF. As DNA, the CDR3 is TGTGCCAGCAGCAACGGCCAGGGCCCACCCTATGGCTACACCTTC.

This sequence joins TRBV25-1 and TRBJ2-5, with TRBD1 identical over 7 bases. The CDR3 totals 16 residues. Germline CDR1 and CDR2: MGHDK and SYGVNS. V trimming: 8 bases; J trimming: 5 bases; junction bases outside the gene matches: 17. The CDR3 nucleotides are TGTGCCAGCGGACCTTGGGGGCGACAGGGAAGCGAGACCCAGTACTTC. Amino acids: CASGPWGRQGSETQYF.

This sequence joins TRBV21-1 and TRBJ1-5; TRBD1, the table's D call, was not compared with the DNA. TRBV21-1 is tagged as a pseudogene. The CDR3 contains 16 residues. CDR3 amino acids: CASSKRNTGLNQPQHF. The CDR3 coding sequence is TGTGCCAGCAGCAAGAGGAACACAGGGCTAAATCAGCCCCAGCATTTT.

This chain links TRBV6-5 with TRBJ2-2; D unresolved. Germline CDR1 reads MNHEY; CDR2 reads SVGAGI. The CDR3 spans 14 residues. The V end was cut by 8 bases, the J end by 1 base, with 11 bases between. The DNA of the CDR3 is TGTGCCAGCGCCGCTCCGGGGAACACCGGGGAGCTGTTTTTT. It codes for CASAAPGNTGELFF.

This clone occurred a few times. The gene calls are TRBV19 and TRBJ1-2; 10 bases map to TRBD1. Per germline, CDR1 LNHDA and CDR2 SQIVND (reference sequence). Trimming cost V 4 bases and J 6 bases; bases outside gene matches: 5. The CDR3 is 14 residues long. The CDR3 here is CASSTRDRGNGYTF. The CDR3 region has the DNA TGTGCCAGTAGTACCCGGGACAGGGGAAATGGCTACACCTTC.

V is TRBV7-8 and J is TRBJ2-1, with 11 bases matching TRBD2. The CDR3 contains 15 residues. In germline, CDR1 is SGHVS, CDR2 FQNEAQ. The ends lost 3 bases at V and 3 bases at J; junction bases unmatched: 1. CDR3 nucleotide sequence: TGTGCCAGCAGCTTGACTAGCGGGGTCTACAATGAGCAGTTCTTC. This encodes CASSLTSGVYNEQFF.

The CDR3 DNA reads TGTGCCAGCAGTCCCCTCGACAGGGTGGCAGATACGCAGTATTTT. Residues: CASSPLDRVADTQYF. The genes are TRBV27 and TRBJ2-3; 7 bases fit TRBD1. Germline-derived CDR1 and CDR2 are MNHEY and SMNVEV (reference sequence). Unmatched junction bases numbered 9, after V lost 5 bases and J lost 4 bases. This CDR3 has 15 residues.

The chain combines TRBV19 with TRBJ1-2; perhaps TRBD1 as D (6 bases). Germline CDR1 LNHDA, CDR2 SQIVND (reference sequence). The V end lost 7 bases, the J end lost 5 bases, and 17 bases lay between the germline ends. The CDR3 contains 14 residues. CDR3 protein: CASNFGGAGYGYTF. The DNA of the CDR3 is TGTGCCAGTAATTTCGGGGGGGCAGGGTATGGCTACACCTTC.